What follows is one TCR beta chain and its context. What it binds is unknown. Genomic DNA provided the template from which TCR beta VDJ and CDR3 profiles were obtained. MiXCR was run by TCRdb on the reads, yielding one entry per CDR3 protein. The table records approximately 180,000 distinct CDR3 sequences, roughly 65% of them present only once. Patients chosen for sequencing had shown CD8+CD57+ cell expansion by flow cytometry. The data stem from a study of CD8+CD57+ T cells in acquired aplastic anemia. Trimming shortened V by 1 base and J by 13 bases, and 8 bases separated the two germline ends. This CDR3 is 11 amino acids long. Germline V gene data show CDR1 as SGHTA and CDR2 as FQGNSA. Study observations and caveats: Patients and controls shared some 30 CD8+ CDR3 sequences, highly expressed in patients.

The sequenced sample consisted of sorted CD4+, CD8+, or CD8+CD57+ T cells (not recorded which) from PBMCs. The sequence was obtained from a human donor with aplastic anemia. The chain recombines TRBV7-2 with TRBJ2-1; the D call may be TRBD1 or TRBD2 (6 bases each). The CDR3, as DNA: TGTGCCAGCAGCTTAGAGGGGGGCCAGTTCTTC. Translated, it gives CASSLEGGQFF. The variable domain in full, with the rest retrieved from reference TRBV7-2 and TRBJ2-1, is GAGVSQSPSNKVTEKGKDVELRCDPISGHTALYWYRQSLGQGLEFLIYFQGNSAPDKSGLPSDRFSAERTGGSVSTLTIQRTQQEDSAVYLCASSLEGGQFFGPGTRLTVL.